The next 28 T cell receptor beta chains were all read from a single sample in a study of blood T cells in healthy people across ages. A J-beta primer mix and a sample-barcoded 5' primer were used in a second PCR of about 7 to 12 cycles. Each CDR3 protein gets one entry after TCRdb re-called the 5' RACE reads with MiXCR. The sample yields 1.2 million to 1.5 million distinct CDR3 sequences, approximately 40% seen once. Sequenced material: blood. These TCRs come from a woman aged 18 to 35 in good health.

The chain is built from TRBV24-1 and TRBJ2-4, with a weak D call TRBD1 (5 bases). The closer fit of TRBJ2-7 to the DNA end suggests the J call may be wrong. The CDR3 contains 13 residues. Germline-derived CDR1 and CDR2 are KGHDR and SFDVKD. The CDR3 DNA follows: TGTGCCACCAGTGATCCAGGGTACGACGAGCAGTACTTC. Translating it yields CATSDPGYDEQYF.

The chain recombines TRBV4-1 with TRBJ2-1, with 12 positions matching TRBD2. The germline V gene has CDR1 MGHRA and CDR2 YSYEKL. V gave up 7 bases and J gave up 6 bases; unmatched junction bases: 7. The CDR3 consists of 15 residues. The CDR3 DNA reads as TGCGCCAGCATCCAGACTAGCGGGGGTCCCAATGAGCAGTTCTTC. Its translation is CASIQTSGGPNEQFF.

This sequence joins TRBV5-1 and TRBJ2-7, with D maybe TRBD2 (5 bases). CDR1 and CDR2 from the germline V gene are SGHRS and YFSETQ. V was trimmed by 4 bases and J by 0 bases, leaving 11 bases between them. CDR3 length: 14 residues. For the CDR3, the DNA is TGCGCCAGCAGCACGGGAACTCTCTCCTACGAGCAGTACTTC. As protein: CASSTGTLSYEQYF.

CDR3 coding DNA: TGTGCCAGCAGCCGAGTAGCGGGAGGAGGCACAGATACGCAGTATTTT. Protein: CASSRVAGGGTDTQYF. The chain has TRBV4-2 and TRBJ2-3; TRBD2 agrees at 10 bases. This CDR3 has 16 residues. Germline V gene sequence: CDR1 LGHNA, CDR2 YNFKEQ. J lost 1 base, V lost 4 bases, and 5 bases had no gene match.

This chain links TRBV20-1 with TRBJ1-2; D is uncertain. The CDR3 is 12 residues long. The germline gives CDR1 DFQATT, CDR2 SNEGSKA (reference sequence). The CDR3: CGVLEGGYGYTF. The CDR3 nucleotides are TGCGGGGTACTAGAGGGCGGTTATGGCTACACCTTC.

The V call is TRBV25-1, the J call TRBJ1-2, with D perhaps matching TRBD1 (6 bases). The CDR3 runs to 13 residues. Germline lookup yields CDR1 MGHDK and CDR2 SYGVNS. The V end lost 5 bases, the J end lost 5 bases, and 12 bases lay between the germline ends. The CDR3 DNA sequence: TGTGCCAGCAGTCGGGGGGCGGTGTATGGCTACACCTTC. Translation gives CASSRGAVYGYTF.

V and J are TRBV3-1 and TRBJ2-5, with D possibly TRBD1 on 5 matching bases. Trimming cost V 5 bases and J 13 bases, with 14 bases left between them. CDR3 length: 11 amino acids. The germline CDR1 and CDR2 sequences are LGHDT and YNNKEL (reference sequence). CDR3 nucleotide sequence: TGTGCCAGCAGCAGATCGACAGAGACGTACTTC. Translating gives CASSRSTETYF.

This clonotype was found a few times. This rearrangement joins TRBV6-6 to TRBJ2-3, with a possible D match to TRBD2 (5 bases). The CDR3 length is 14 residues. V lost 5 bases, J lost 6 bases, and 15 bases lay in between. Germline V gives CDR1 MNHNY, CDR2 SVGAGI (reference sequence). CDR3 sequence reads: CASSGPLGVDTQYF. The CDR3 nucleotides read TGTGCCAGCAGTGGCCCCCTGGGAGTCGATACGCAGTATTTT.

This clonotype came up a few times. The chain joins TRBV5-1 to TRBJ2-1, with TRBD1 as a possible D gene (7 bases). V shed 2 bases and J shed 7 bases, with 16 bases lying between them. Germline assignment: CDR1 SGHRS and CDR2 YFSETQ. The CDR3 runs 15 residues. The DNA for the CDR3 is TGCGCCAGCAGCTTCCCAGGGGGGATCGGAAATGAGCAGTTCTTC. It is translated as CASSFPGGIGNEQFF. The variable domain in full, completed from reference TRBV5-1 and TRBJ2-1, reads KAGVTQTPRYLIKTRGQQVTLSCSPISGHRSVSWYQQTPGQGLQFLFEYFSETQRNKGNFPGRFSGRQFSNSRSEMNVSTLELGDSALYLCASSFPGGIGNEQFFGPGTRLTVL.

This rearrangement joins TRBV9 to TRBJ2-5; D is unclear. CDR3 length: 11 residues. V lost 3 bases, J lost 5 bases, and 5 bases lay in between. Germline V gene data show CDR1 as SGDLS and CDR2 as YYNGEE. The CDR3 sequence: CASSDFETQYF. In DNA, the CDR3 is TGTGCCAGCAGCGACTTTGAGACCCAGTACTTC.

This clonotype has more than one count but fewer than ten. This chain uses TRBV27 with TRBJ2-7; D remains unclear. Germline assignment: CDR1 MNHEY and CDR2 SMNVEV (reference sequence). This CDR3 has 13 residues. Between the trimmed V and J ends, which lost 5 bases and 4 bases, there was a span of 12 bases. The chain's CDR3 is CASSPTVGYEQYF. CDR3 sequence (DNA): TGTGCCAGCAGTCCTACGGTGGGTTACGAGCAGTACTTC.

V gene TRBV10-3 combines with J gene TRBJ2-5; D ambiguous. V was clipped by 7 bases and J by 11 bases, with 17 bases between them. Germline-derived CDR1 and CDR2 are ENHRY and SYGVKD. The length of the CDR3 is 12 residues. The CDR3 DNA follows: TGTGCCATCACAATCAGCGACGGTGAGCAGTACTTC. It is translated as CAITISDGEQYF.

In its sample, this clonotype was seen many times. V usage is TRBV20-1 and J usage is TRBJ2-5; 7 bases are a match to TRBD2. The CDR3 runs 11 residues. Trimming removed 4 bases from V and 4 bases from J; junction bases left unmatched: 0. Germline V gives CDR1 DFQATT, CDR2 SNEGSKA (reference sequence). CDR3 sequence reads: CSATSGETQYF. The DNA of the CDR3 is TGCAGTGCTACTAGCGGAGAGACCCAGTACTTC.

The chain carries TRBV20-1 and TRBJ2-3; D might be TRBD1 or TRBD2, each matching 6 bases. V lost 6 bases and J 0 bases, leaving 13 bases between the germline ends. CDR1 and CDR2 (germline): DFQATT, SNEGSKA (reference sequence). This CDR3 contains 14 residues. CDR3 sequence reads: CSAVRGTSTDTQYF. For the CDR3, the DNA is TGCAGTGCGGTGAGGGGGACTAGCACAGATACGCAGTATTTT.

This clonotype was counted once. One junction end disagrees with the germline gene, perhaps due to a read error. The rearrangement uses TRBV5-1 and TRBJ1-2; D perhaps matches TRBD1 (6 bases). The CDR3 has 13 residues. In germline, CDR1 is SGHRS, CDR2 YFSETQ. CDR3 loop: CASSPATGYSYTF. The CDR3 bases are TGCGCCAGCAGCCCCGCGACAGGCTATAGCTACACCTTC.

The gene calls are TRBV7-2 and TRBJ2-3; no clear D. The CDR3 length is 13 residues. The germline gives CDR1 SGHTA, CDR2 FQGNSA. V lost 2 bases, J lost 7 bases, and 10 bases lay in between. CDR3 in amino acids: CASSLNMGYTQYF. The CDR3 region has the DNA TGTGCCAGCAGCTTAAATATGGGATATACGCAGTATTTT.

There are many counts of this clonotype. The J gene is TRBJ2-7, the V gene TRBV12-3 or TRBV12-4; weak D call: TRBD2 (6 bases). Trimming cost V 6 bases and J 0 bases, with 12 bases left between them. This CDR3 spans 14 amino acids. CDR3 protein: CASSRSGSSYEQYF. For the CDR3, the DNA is TGTGCCAGCAGCAGAAGCGGGTCCTCCTACGAGCAGTACTTC.

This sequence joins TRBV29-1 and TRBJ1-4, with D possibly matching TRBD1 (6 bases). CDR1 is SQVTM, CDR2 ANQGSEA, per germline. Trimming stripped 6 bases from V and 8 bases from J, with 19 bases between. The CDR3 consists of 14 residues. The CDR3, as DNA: TGCAGCGTGGACCCCACAGGGATGAAGGAAAAACTGTTTTTT. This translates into CSVDPTGMKEKLFF.

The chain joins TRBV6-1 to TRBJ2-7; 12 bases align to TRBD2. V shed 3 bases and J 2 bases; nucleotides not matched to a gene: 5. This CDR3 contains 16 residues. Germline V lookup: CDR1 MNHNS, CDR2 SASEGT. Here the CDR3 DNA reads TGTGCCAGCAGTGAGACTAGCGGGAGAGCTCCCTACGAGCAGTACTTC. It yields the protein CASSETSGRAPYEQYF.

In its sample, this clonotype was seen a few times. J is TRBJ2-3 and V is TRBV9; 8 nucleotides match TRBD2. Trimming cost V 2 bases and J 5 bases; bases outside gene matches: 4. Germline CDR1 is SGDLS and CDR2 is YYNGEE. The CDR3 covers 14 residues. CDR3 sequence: CASSVGGAQDTQYF. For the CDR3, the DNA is TGTGCCAGCAGCGTCGGGGGGGCTCAAGATACGCAGTATTTT.

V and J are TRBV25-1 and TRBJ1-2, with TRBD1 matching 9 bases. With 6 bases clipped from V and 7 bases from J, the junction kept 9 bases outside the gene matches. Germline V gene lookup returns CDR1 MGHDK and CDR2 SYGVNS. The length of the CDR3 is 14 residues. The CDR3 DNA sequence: TGTGCCAGCAGAGGACAGGGGCTCCATGCTGGCTACACCTTC. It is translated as CASRGQGLHAGYTF.

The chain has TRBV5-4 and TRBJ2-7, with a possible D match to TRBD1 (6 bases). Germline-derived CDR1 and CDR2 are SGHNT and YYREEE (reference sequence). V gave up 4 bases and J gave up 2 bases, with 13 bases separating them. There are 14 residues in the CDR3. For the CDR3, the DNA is TGTGCCAGCAGCAGGGACGAGGGGGCCTACGAGCAGTACTTC. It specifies CASSRDEGAYEQYF.

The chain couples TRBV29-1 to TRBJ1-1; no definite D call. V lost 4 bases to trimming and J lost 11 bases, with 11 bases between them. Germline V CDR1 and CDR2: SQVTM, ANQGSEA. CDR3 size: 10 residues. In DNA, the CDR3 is TGCAGCGTTGTCCCCCGCGGTGCTTTCTTT. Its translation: CSVVPRGAFF.

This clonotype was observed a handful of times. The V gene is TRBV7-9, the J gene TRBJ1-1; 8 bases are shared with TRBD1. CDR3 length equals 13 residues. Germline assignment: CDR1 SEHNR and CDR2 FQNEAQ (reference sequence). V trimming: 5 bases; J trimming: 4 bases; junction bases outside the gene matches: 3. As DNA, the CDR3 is TGTGCCAGCAGCGCACAGGGGGGCACTGAAGCTTTCTTT. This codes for CASSAQGGTEAFF. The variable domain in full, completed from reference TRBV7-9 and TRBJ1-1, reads DTGVSQNPRHKITKRGQNVTFRCDPISEHNRLYWYRQTLGQGPEFLTYFQNEAQLEKSRLLSDRFSAERPKGSFSTLEIQRTEQGDSAMYLCASSAQGGTEAFFGQGTRLTVV.

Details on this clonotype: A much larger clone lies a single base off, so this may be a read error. The CDR3 sequence: CASSLRGQEIQYF. The CDR3 DNA sequence: TGTGCCAGCAGTTTAAGGGGCCAAGAGATCCAGTACTTC. The rearrangement links TRBV27 to TRBJ2-5, with D perhaps matching TRBD1 (5 bases). CDR3 length equals 13 residues. Germline V gene lookup returns CDR1 MNHEY and CDR2 SMNVEV (reference sequence).

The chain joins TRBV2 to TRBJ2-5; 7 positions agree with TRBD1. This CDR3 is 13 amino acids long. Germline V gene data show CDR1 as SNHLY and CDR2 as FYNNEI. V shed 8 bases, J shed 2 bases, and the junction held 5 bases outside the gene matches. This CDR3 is CASGTVEQETQYF. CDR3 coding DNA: TGTGCCAGCGGGACAGTCGAGCAAGAGACCCAGTACTTC.

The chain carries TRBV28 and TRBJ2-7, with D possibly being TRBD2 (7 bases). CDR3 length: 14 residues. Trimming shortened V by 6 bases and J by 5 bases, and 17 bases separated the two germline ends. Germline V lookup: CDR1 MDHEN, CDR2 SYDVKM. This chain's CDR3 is CASSLGGVRDEQYF. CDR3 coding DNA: TGTGCCAGCAGCCTAGGGGGGGTGAGGGACGAGCAGTACTTC.

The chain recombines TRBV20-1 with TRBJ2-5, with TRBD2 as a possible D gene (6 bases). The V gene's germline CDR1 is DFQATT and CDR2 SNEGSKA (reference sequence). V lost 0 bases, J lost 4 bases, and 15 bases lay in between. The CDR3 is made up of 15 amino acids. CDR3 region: CSARDSGGPGETQYF. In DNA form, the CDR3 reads TGCAGTGCTAGAGATTCCGGAGGGCCAGGAGAGACCCAGTACTTC.